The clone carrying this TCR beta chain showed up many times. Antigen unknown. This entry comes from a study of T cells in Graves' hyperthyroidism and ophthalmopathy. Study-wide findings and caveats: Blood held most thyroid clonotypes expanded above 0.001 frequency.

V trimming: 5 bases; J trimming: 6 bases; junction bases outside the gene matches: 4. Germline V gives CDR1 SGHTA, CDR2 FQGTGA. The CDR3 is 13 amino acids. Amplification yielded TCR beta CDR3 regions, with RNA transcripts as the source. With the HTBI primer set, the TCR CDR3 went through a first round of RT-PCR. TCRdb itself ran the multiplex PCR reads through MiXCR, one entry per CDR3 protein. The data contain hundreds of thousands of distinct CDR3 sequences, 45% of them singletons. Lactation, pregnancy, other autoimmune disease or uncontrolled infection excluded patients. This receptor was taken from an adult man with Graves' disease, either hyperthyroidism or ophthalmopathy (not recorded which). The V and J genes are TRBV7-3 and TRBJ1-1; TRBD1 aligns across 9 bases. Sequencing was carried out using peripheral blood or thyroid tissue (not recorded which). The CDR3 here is CASSQDRGSEAFF. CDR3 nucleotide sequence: TGTGCCAGCAGCCAGGACAGGGGTTCTGAAGCTTTCTTT.